Each of the 16 T cell receptor beta chains below was sequenced from the same sample in a study of human T cells and chemical hapten exposure (dated by TCRdb to the early 2020s). Library preparation employed RACE. Sequencing was performed on a NextSeq 500. The raw public reads went through TCRdb reprocessing: fastp at Q25, MiXCR clone calling, in-frame beta chains kept. Entries that share a CDR3 protein sequence are merged under the most common genes and DNA. This sample is represented by approximately 40,000 distinct CDR3 sequences; approximately 3.4% of them were singletons. Less than 8.5% of the sample is held by the ten biggest clonotypes. The time point label here, explained by the study, means: patch test 2, 6 weeks after DPC sensitization. The treatment or condition label for this specimen denotes: therapeutic diphenylcyclopropenone sensitization with weekly scalp DPC. The specimen was whole blood, collected in connection with sensitization to the hapten diphenylcyclopropenone (DPC). Receptors originate from a man in his forties with alopecia areata. Some clones in this sample may be carry-over from other donors' samples.

This clonotype was counted ten times or more. This chain connects TRBV2 to TRBJ2-3; 10 nucleotides align to TRBD2. Losses at the gene ends were 2 bases for V and 1 base for J; bases not matched to a gene: 0. The CDR3 has 15 residues. Germline assignment: CDR1 SNHLY and CDR2 FYNNEI. Written as DNA, the CDR3 is TGTGCCAGCAGTGAACTAGCGGGAGGCACAGATACGCAGTATTTT. This sequence encodes CASSELAGGTDTQYF.

This clonotype was counted many times. The chain is built from TRBV13 and TRBJ2-7; either TRBD1 or TRBD2 may supply D (6 bases each). Germline lookup yields CDR1 PRHDT and CDR2 FYEKMQ (reference sequence). V was shortened by 0 bases and J by 3 bases, with 12 bases between the two germline ends. The CDR3 spans 15 residues. The CDR3 reads CASSLGRGLGYEQYF. The CDR3 DNA reads as TGTGCCAGCAGCTTAGGCAGGGGACTGGGCTACGAGCAGTACTTC.

At least ten counts were recorded for this clonotype. The gene calls are TRBV7-3 and TRBJ2-4; possibly TRBD1 for D (7 bases). Between the trimmed V and J ends, which lost 5 bases and 1 base, there was a span of 12 bases. CDR1 and CDR2 from the germline V gene are SGHTA and FQGTGA. The CDR3 covers 15 residues. CDR3 sequence: CASSPQGGAKNIQYF. CDR3 DNA sequence: TGTGCCAGCAGCCCCCAGGGGGGTGCCAAAAACATTCAGTACTTC.

The chain combines TRBV30 with TRBJ1-6, with D perhaps matching TRBD1 (5 bases). The CDR3 has 15 residues. V lost 3 bases and J 0 bases, leaving 9 bases between the germline ends. Germline V lookup: CDR1 GTSNPN, CDR2 SVGIG (reference sequence). CDR3 nucleotide sequence: TGTGCCTGGAGGGTCGGGGGCTCCTATAATTCACCCCTCCACTTT. It yields the protein CAWRVGGSYNSPLHF.

This clonotype was detected a few times. The chain couples TRBV9 to TRBJ1-3; 8 nucleotides line up with TRBD1. CDR1 and CDR2 from the germline V gene are SGDLS and YYNGEE. With V trimmed by 3 bases and J by 3 bases, 8 bases remained unmatched. The CDR3 is 16 residues long. This CDR3 is CASSAVTGEFGNTIYF. Written as DNA, the CDR3 is TGTGCCAGCAGCGCCGTGACAGGGGAGTTTGGAAACACCATATATTTT.

In this sample, this clonotype turned up many times. The rearrangement joins TRBV12-3 or TRBV12-4 to TRBJ1-1; D remains ambiguous. V lost 1 base, J lost 5 bases, and 8 bases lay in between. CDR3 length equals 13 residues. CDR3 nucleotide sequence: TGTGCCAGCAGTTTAGAGAGGCGGACTGAAGCTTTCTTT. This gives the protein CASSLERRTEAFF.

This clonotype was found a few times. The gene calls are TRBV19 and TRBJ2-1, with D perhaps being TRBD1 or TRBD2 (6 bases each). Per germline, CDR1 LNHDA and CDR2 SQIVND (reference sequence). Trimming pared 5 bases from V and 4 bases from J, leaving 15 bases between. This CDR3 comprises 15 residues. CDR3 region: CASSFWGATYNEQFF. CDR3 DNA: TGTGCCAGTAGTTTTTGGGGGGCGACGTACAATGAGCAGTTCTTC.

This clonotype was recorded at least ten times. This sequence joins TRBV6-5 and TRBJ1-6, with unresolved D. The V end was cut by 6 bases, the J end by 10 bases, with 19 bases between. The CDR3 has 15 amino acids. CDR1 is MNHEY and CDR2 is SVGAGI in the germline V gene. CDR3 DNA sequence: TGTGCCAGCAGCCTGGGCAGGCGGAGTGGGTCACCCCTCCACTTT. It is translated as CASSLGRRSGSPLHF.

The chain uses TRBV7-2 and TRBJ2-4; 12 positions match TRBD1. Unmatched junction bases numbered 9, after V lost 5 bases and J lost 1 base. Germline CDR1 and CDR2: SGHTA and FQGNSA. This CDR3 contains 18 residues. In DNA form, the CDR3 reads TGTGCCAGCAGCGCAGGGGACAGGGGGCGTAAGGCCAAAAACATTCAGTACTTC. As protein: CASSAGDRGRKAKNIQYF.

This clonotype came up many times. DNA of the CDR3: TGCGCCAGCAGCCCCCCATACGAGGGAGCTACTGAAGCTTTCTTT. It is translated as CASSPPYEGATEAFF. The rearrangement links TRBV5-1 to TRBJ1-1; D is ambiguous. This CDR3 contains 15 residues. The germline gives CDR1 SGHRS, CDR2 YFSETQ. V lost 4 bases, J lost 5 bases, and 18 bases lay in between.

This clonotype was seen many times. J is TRBJ2-3 and V is TRBV6-1, with 8 bases that match TRBD2. Per the germline V gene, CDR1 is MNHNS and CDR2 is SASEGT. J lost 1 base, V lost 6 bases, and 6 bases had no gene match. The CDR3 runs 15 residues. Written as DNA, the CDR3 is TGTGCCAGCAGCGGAGCGGGAGCCGGCACAGATACGCAGTATTTT. Translation: CASSGAGAGTDTQYF.

This clonotype was counted at least ten times. The chain combines TRBV20-1 with TRBJ2-1; TRBD2 aligns across 12 bases. The CDR3 has 16 amino acids. The V gene's germline CDR1 is DFQATT and CDR2 SNEGSKA (reference sequence). V shed 0 bases and J 7 bases; nucleotides not matched to a gene: 7. In nucleotides, the CDR3 is TGCAGTGCTAGAGATTTGACTAGCGGGAGAATAAATGAGCAGTTCTTC. Protein: CSARDLTSGRINEQFF.

This clonotype was detected only a few times. The chain employs TRBV7-9 and TRBJ1-4, with D perhaps matching TRBD1 (6 bases). In germline, CDR1 is SEHNR, CDR2 FQNEAQ (reference sequence). The CDR3 is 12 residues long. Trimming shortened V by 10 bases and J by 8 bases, and 14 bases separated the two germline ends. CDR3 in amino acids: CATPGQREKLFF. CDR3 nucleotide sequence: TGTGCCACCCCAGGACAGAGGGAAAAACTGTTTTTT.

This clonotype was detected many times. The rearrangement joins TRBV7-9 to TRBJ1-5; unclear D gene. The CDR3 length is 14 residues. V dropped 3 bases and J dropped 0 bases, with 6 bases sitting between them. The V gene's germline CDR1 is SEHNR and CDR2 FQNEAQ (reference sequence). The CDR3 spells CASSFSNSNQPQHF. The CDR3 bases are TGTGCCAGCAGCTTCTCTAATAGCAATCAGCCCCAGCATTTT.

This clonotype was seen repeatedly, ten times or more. This rearrangement joins TRBV20-1 to TRBJ2-5, with 7 bases fitting TRBD1. The CDR3 covers 13 residues. V lost 4 bases to trimming and J lost 2 bases; unmatched junction nucleotides: 4. The germline V gene has CDR1 DFQATT and CDR2 SNEGSKA (reference sequence). This CDR3 is CSATRTGQETQYF. CDR3 nucleotides: TGCAGTGCTACTAGGACAGGACAAGAGACCCAGTACTTC.

This clonotype was picked up many times. The chain couples TRBV6-1 to TRBJ2-1; D is unresolved. Looked up from germline, CDR1 is MNHNS and CDR2 is SASEGT. The CDR3 is made up of 9 amino acids. This chain's CDR3 is CVVYNEQFF. The CDR3 region has the DNA TGTGTTGTCTACAATGAGCAGTTCTTC.